The clone carrying this T cell receptor beta chain appeared once. These data are taken from a study of PD-L1 blockade in urothelial cancer. For the study at large: Patients with male sex and bladder-origin urothelial cancer accounted for about 85% of the roughly 30 enrolled.

Time point of the sample: peripheral blood 6 weeks after treatment start. TCRdb keeps only in-frame clones here, not all; method: immunoSEQ multiplex PCR. This sample has 40,000 to 45,000 clones; under 95% occur once, and the top ten carry about 7.3%. This CDR3 region has 16 residues. Germline CDR1 reads SGHNT; CDR2 reads YYREEE (reference sequence). Deletions cut 4 bases from V and 6 bases from J, with 22 bases between. This receptor was identified in a man aged 65 to 85 with urothelial cancer. The sequencing here drew on PBMCs, taken around atezolizumab (anti-PD-L1) treatment. The chain recombines TRBV5-4 with TRBJ1-2; D remains unclear. The DNA for the CDR3 is TGTGCCAGCAGCCCCACAAGCCGATACGTTACAGATGGCTACACCTTC. Residues: CASSPTSRYVTDGYTF.